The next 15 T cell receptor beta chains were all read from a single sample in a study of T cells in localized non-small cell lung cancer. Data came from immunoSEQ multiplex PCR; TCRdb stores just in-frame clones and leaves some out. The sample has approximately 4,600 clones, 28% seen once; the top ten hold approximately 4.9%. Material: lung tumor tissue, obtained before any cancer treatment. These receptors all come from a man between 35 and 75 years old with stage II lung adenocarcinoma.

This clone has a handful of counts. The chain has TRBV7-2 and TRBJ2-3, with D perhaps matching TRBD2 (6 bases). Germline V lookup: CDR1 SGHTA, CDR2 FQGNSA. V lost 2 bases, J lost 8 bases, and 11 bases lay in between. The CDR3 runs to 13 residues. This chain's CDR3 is CASSLTGVPTQYF. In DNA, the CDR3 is TGTGCCAGCAGCTTAACGGGGGTCCCTACGCAGTATTTT.

CDR3 amino acids: CSVGPEGAVETQYF. The CDR3 bases are TGCAGCGTGGGCCCCGAGGGGGCCGTAGAGACCCAGTACTTC. The rearrangement links TRBV29-1 to TRBJ2-5; 7 bases line up with TRBD1. The CDR3 covers 14 residues. Germline V gives CDR1 SQVTM, CDR2 ANQGSEA. Trimming removed 6 bases from V and 4 bases from J; junction bases left unmatched: 11.

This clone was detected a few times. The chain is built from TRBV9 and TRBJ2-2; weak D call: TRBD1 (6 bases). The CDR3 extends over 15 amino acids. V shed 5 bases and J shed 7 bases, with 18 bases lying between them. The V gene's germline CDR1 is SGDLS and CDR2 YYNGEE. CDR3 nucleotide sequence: TGTGCCAGCAGTGAAGTCGCAGGGGTAGTCGGGGAGCTGTTTTTT. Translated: CASSEVAGVVGELFF.

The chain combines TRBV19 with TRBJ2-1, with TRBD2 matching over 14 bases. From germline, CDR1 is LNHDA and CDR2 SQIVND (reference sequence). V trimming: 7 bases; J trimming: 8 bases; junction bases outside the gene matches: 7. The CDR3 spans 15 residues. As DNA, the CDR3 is TGTGCCAGTACCCGACTAGCGGGAGGGCAGTATGAGCAGTTCTTC. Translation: CASTRLAGGQYEQFF. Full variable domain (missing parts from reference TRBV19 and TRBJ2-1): DGGITQSPKYLFRKEGQNVTLSCEQNLNHDAMYWYRQDPGQGLRLIYYSQIVNDFQKGDIAEGYSVSREKKESFPLTVTSAQKNPTAFYLCASTRLAGGQYEQFFGPGTRLTVL.

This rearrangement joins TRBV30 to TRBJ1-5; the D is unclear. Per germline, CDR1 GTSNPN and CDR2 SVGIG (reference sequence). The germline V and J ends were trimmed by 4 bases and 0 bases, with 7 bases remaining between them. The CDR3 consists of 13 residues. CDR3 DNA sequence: TGTGCCTGGAAAAGCGGTAGCAATCAGCCCCAGCATTTT. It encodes CAWKSGSNQPQHF.

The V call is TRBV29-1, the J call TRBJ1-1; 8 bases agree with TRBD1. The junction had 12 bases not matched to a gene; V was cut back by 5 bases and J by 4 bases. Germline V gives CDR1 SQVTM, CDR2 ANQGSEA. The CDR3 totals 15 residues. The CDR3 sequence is CSVRPASGTGTEAFF. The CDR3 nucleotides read TGCAGCGTTAGACCCGCTTCCGGGACAGGCACTGAAGCTTTCTTT.

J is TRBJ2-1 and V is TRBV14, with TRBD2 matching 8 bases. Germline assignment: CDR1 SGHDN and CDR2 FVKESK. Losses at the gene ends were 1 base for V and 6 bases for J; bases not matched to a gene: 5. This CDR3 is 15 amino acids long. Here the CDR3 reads CASSQVAGGGNEQFF. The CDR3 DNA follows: TGTGCCAGCAGCCAAGTCGCGGGAGGAGGCAATGAGCAGTTCTTC.

The CDR3 is CASSLGSNRGYTF. As DNA, the CDR3 is TGTGCCAGCAGTTTAGGGTCTAATCGCGGCTACACCTTC. This sequence joins TRBV28 and TRBJ1-2; D call uncertain. The germline gives CDR1 MDHEN, CDR2 SYDVKM. This CDR3 comprises 13 residues. Trimming removed 2 bases at V and 8 bases at J, with 12 bases between.

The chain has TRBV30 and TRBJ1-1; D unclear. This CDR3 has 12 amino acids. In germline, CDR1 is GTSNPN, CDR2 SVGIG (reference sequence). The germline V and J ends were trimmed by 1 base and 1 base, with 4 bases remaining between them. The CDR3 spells CAWSEGNTEAFF. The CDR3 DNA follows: TGTGCCTGGAGTGAGGGGAACACTGAAGCTTTCTTT.

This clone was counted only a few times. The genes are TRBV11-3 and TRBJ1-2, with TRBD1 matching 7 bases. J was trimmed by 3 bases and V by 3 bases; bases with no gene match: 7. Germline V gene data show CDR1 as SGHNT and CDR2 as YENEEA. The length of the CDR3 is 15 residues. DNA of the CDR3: TGTGCCAGCAGCTTGAAGACAGGGTGGGACTATGGCTACACCTTC. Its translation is CASSLKTGWDYGYTF.

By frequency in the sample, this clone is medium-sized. The CDR3 spells CASSGKGGVVDTQYF. In DNA form, the CDR3 reads TGTGCCAGCAGCGGGAAAGGGGGAGTTGTAGATACGCAGTATTTT. V and J are TRBV11-3 and TRBJ2-3; a possible D gene is TRBD1 (6 bases). Trimming shortened V by 5 bases and J by 5 bases, and 17 bases separated the two germline ends. CDR1 is SGHNT, CDR2 YENEEA, per germline. This CDR3 spans 15 amino acids.

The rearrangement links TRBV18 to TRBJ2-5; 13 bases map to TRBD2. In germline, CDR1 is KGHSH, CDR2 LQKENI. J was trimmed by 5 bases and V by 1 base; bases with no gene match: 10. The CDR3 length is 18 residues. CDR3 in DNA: TGTGCCAGCTCACCACTAGGACCCGGACTAGCGGGAGTGGAGACCCAGTACTTC. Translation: CASSPLGPGLAGVETQYF.

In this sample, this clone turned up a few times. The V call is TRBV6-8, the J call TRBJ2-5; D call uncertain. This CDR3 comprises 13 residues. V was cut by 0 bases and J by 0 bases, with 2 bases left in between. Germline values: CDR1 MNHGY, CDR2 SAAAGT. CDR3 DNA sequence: TGTGCCAGCAGTTACTCGTACCAAGAGACCCAGTACTTC. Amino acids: CASSYSYQETQYF.

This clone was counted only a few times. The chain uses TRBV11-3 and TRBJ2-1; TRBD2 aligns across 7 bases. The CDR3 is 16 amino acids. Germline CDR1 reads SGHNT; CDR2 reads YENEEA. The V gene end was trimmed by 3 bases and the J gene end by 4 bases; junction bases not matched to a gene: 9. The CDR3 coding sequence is TGTGCCAGCAGCTTGGATGCGGGAGAGGTGTACAATGAGCAGTTCTTC. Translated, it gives CASSLDAGEVYNEQFF.

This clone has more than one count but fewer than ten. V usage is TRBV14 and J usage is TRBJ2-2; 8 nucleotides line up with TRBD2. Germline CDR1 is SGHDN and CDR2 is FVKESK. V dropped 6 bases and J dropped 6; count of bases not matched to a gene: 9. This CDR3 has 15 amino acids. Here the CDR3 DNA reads TGTGCCAGCAGACCCGCGGGGGGCGGTTCCGGGGAGCTGTTTTTT. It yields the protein CASRPAGGGSGELFF.